These 21 T cell receptor beta chains were all obtained from the same sample, sequenced in a study of blood T cell repertoires in COVID-19. Repertoires were generated with immunoSEQ multiplex PCR, while TCRdb's copy carries only in-frame clones and drops some. The repertoire holds 100,000 to 150,000 clones, with approximately 86% as singletons. The sequencing input was PBMCs or T cells enriched from blood (not recorded which). These receptors originate from a woman between 50 and 59 years old who had recovered from COVID-19.

The chain links TRBV9 to TRBJ1-5, with TRBD1 matching 7 bases. Unmatched junction bases numbered 4, after V lost 0 bases and J lost 7 bases. CDR3 length: 14 amino acids. Looked up from germline, CDR1 is SGDLS and CDR2 is YYNGEE. The CDR3 spells CASSVGQGAQPQHF. CDR3 coding DNA: TGTGCCAGCAGCGTAGGACAGGGAGCCCAGCCCCAGCATTTT.

The J gene is TRBJ2-2, the V gene TRBV27; D possibly corresponds to TRBD2 (5 bases). Germline lookup yields CDR1 MNHEY and CDR2 SMNVEV (reference sequence). The CDR3 covers 13 residues. The V gene lost 6 bases and the J gene lost 6 bases, with 11 bases spanning the gap. The CDR3 region is CASRVSRAGELFF. The CDR3 DNA reads as TGTGCCAGCAGAGTTTCGAGGGCCGGGGAGCTGTTTTTT.

The gene calls are TRBV3-1 (or the pseudogene TRBV3-2) and TRBJ2-1; TRBD2 matches at 10 bases. Trimming at V came to 1 base and at J to 7 bases, leaving 4 bases not matched to a gene. The germline V gene has CDR1 LGHDT and CDR2 YNNKEL (reference sequence). The CDR3 is 15 residues long. The CDR3 here is CASSQGASGGNEQFF. The CDR3 bases are TGTGCCAGCAGCCAAGGGGCTAGCGGGGGTAATGAGCAGTTCTTC.

The chain couples TRBV7-6 to TRBJ2-2, with D perhaps matching TRBD1 (5 bases). Per germline, CDR1 SGHVS and CDR2 FNYEAQ. This CDR3 is built from 16 residues. V lost 1 base to trimming and J lost 1 base, with 10 bases between them. CDR3 nucleotide sequence: TGTGCCAGCAGCTTAGTTAGGGGTGGGAACACCGGGGAGCTGTTTTTT. Protein product: CASSLVRGGNTGELFF.

J is TRBJ2-5 and V is TRBV7-2; 10 nucleotides match TRBD2. Germline values: CDR1 SGHTA, CDR2 FQGNSA. J was trimmed by 5 bases and V by 4 bases; bases with no gene match: 7. The CDR3 has 15 residues. The CDR3 sequence is CASSSTSGAGETQYF. The CDR3 DNA follows: TGTGCCAGCAGCTCAACTAGCGGGGCTGGGGAGACCCAGTACTTC.

This chain connects TRBV3-1 (or the pseudogene TRBV3-2) to TRBJ2-2; a weak D match, TRBD1 (5 bases). Deletions cut 0 bases from V and 4 bases from J, with 6 bases between. The length of the CDR3 is 14 residues. Germline assignment: CDR1 LGHDT and CDR2 YNNKEL (reference sequence). The CDR3 sequence: CASSQDRATGELFF. CDR3 DNA sequence: TGTGCCAGCAGCCAAGACAGGGCCACCGGGGAGCTGTTTTTT.

The chain couples TRBV19 to TRBJ2-7; 10 positions agree with TRBD1. The CDR3 loop spans 15 amino acids. After removal of 2 bases from V and 3 bases from J, the junction contained 4 bases not matched to a gene. Germline V gene lookup returns CDR1 LNHDA and CDR2 SQIVND (reference sequence). The CDR3 here is CASSIKTGGNYEQYF. CDR3 nucleotides: TGTGCCAGTAGTATAAAGACAGGGGGCAACTACGAGCAGTACTTC. Combining the CDR3 with reference TRBV19 and TRBJ2-7 gives the whole variable domain DGGITQSPKYLFRKEGQNVTLSCEQNLNHDAMYWYRQDPGQGLRLIYYSQIVNDFQKGDIAEGYSVSREKKESFPLTVTSAQKNPTAFYLCASSIKTGGNYEQYFGPGTRLTVT.

This clone has just a few counts. The chain has TRBV28 and TRBJ1-3; D gene ambiguous. Trimming cost V 5 bases and J 4 bases, with 15 bases left between them. Germline V gives CDR1 MDHEN, CDR2 SYDVKM. The CDR3 is 15 residues long. CDR3 sequence (DNA): TGTGCCAGCAGTCTCCCTCGGCGGGCCGGAAACACCATATATTTT. The encoded protein is CASSLPRRAGNTIYF.

This clone was recorded a few times. V usage is TRBV2 and J usage is TRBJ2-2, with 11 bases fitting TRBD1. Germline CDR1 and CDR2: SNHLY and FYNNEI. CDR3 size: 15 residues. V lost 5 bases and J lost 4; bases outside the gene matches: 3. CDR3 bases: TGTGCCAGCAGTCGGACAGGGGGCCTCACCGGGGAGCTGTTTTTT. Its translation is CASSRTGGLTGELFF. The whole variable domain, remainder taken from reference TRBV2 and TRBJ2-2, is EPEVTQTPSHQVTQMGQEVILRCVPISNHLYFYWYRQILGQKVEFLVSFYNNEISEKSEIFDDQFSVERPDGSNFTLKIRSTKLEDSAMYFCASSRTGGLTGELFFGEGSRLTVL.

The J gene is TRBJ2-3, the V gene TRBV6-6, with TRBD2 identical over 7 bases. V shed 6 bases and J 0 bases; nucleotides not matched to a gene: 6. The CDR3 runs to 15 residues. The germline CDR1 and CDR2 sequences are MNHNY and SVGAGI (reference sequence). CDR3 sequence (DNA): TGTGCCAGCAGACCCCCGGGGGGTAGCACAGATACGCAGTATTTT. This translates into CASRPPGGSTDTQYF.

V usage is TRBV7-8 and J usage is TRBJ1-5, with TRBD1 matching 9 bases. Per the germline V gene, CDR1 is SGHVS and CDR2 is FQNEAQ. This CDR3 spans 17 amino acids. J lost 0 bases, V lost 5 bases, and 8 bases had no gene match. The CDR3 nucleotides are TGTGCCAGCAGCCTCGGACAGGGGTTGTATAGCAATCAGCCCCAGCATTTT. It codes for CASSLGQGLYSNQPQHF.

The gene calls are TRBV3-1 (or the pseudogene TRBV3-2) and TRBJ2-3; 7 nucleotides align to TRBD2. The CDR3 runs 15 residues. CDR1 is LGHDT, CDR2 YNNKEL, per germline (reference sequence). J lost 1 base, V lost 7 bases, and 8 bases had no gene match. The CDR3 DNA follows: TGTGCCAGCACCAGTCGGGCGGGGGGCACAGATACGCAGTATTTT. This codes for CASTSRAGGTDTQYF.

The chain joins TRBV29-1 to TRBJ2-4; a weak D match, TRBD1 (6 bases). Germline CDR1 and CDR2: SQVTM and ANQGSEA. The V end was cut by 6 bases, the J end by 0 bases, with 12 bases between. The CDR3 runs to 14 residues. The CDR3 region is CSVQGVLAKNIQYF. The CDR3 nucleotides read TGCAGCGTACAGGGCGTTCTAGCCAAAAACATTCAGTACTTC.

The rearrangement uses TRBV7-6 and TRBJ2-7, with 9 bases lining up with TRBD1. V was clipped by 1 base and J by 5 bases; unmatched bases: 3. The V gene's germline CDR1 is SGHVS and CDR2 FNYEAQ. CDR3 length: 14 residues. DNA of the CDR3: TGTGCCAGCAGCTTAGGGACAGGGGACCACGAGCAGTACTTC. Protein product: CASSLGTGDHEQYF. Full variable domain (outside the CDR3, taken from reference TRBV7-6 and TRBJ2-7): GAGVSQSPRYKVTKRGQDVALRCDPISGHVSLYWYRQALGQGPEFLTYFNYEAQQDKSGLPNDRFSAERPEGSISTLTIQRTEQRDSAMYRCASSLGTGDHEQYFGPGTRLTVT.

This clone was found a few times. The CDR3: CASSWDRGREEKLFF. Here the CDR3 DNA reads TGTGCCAGCAGCTGGGACAGGGGGCGCGAGGAAAAACTGTTTTTT. This chain joins TRBV7-9 and TRBJ1-4; TRBD1 matches 12 bases. V trimming: 4 bases; J trimming: 8 bases; junction bases outside the gene matches: 5. Germline V lookup: CDR1 SEHNR, CDR2 FQNEAQ (reference sequence). The CDR3 extends over 15 amino acids. The whole variable domain, remainder taken from reference TRBV7-9 and TRBJ1-4, is DTGVSQNPRHKITKRGQNVTFRCDPISEHNRLYWYRQTLGQGPEFLTYFQNEAQLEKSRLLSDRFSAERPKGSFSTLEIQRTEQGDSAMYLCASSWDRGREEKLFFGSGTQLSVL.

CDR3 amino acids: CASSATGFGMGRQETQYF. The DNA of the CDR3 is TGTGCCAGTAGCGCGACAGGGTTCGGGATGGGCCGACAAGAGACCCAGTACTTC. V gene TRBV19 combines with J gene TRBJ2-5, with 7 positions matching TRBD1. V shed 6 bases and J 2 bases; nucleotides not matched to a gene: 18. CDR1 is LNHDA and CDR2 is SQIVND in the germline V gene (reference sequence). CDR3 length: 18 residues.

CDR3 in DNA: TGTGCCAGCAGTGAACAGGGGGGAAGCTATGGCTACACCTTC. It specifies CASSEQGGSYGYTF. The chain links TRBV2 to TRBJ1-2; 7 bases are shared with TRBD1. Germline V lookup: CDR1 SNHLY, CDR2 FYNNEI. With V trimmed by 2 bases and J by 4 bases, 4 bases remained unmatched. The CDR3 consists of 14 residues. Drawing the rest from reference TRBV2 and TRBJ1-2, the complete variable domain is EPEVTQTPSHQVTQMGQEVILRCVPISNHLYFYWYRQILGQKVEFLVSFYNNEISEKSEIFDDQFSVERPDGSNFTLKIRSTKLEDSAMYFCASSEQGGSYGYTFGSGTRLTVV.

This clone was seen a single time. This chain links TRBV7-9 with TRBJ2-1; 9 bases map to TRBD2. Germline V lookup: CDR1 SEHNR, CDR2 FQNEAQ (reference sequence). This CDR3 is built from 16 residues. Trimming took 5 bases from V and 8 from J; bases not matched to a gene: 13. As DNA, the CDR3 is TGTGCCAGCAGCCCCCCTTGGGCTAGCGGGGACTATGAGCAGTTCTTC. It translates to CASSPPWASGDYEQFF. Full variable domain (rest looked up from reference TRBV7-9 and TRBJ2-1): DTGVSQNPRHKITKRGQNVTFRCDPISEHNRLYWYRQTLGQGPEFLTYFQNEAQLEKSRLLSDRFSAERPKGSFSTLEIQRTEQGDSAMYLCASSPPWASGDYEQFFGPGTRLTVL.

The chain employs TRBV21-1 and TRBJ1-5; TRBD1, the D gene given by the table, was not confirmed from the DNA. TRBV21-1 is deemed a pseudogene. This CDR3 contains 18 residues. CDR3 sequence (DNA): TGTGCCAGCAGCAAGGAACCGGGACAGGGTTGGAGCAATCAGCCCCAGCATTTT. It yields the protein CASSKEPGQGWSNQPQHF.

The rearrangement uses TRBV6-5 and TRBJ1-1; the D is unclear. Germline CDR1 MNHEY, CDR2 SVGAGI. CDR3 length equals 15 residues. The V end was cut by 0 bases, the J end by 6 bases, with 14 bases between. The CDR3 reads CASSYSILRVAEAFF. The CDR3 region has the DNA TGTGCCAGCAGTTACTCGATCTTGAGGGTGGCTGAAGCTTTCTTT.

This chain joins TRBV27 and TRBJ1-1; D remains unclear. CDR1 is MNHEY and CDR2 is SMNVEV in the germline V gene (reference sequence). Trimming cost V 5 bases and J 4 bases, with 11 bases left between them. CDR3 size: 13 residues. The CDR3 is CASSRSSVTEAFF. CDR3 nucleotide sequence: TGTGCCAGCAGTCGTTCCAGTGTCACTGAAGCTTTCTTT.